The subject of this entry is one TCR beta chain. Antigen specificity is unknown. The sample originates from a study of cytomegalovirus exposure and HLA in healthy donors. Overall study: An earlier analysis found 110 million or so unique TCR beta sequences from around 180 million T cells.

PCR used 60 Vbeta primers and 13 Jbeta primers. Repertoires were generated with immunoSEQ multiplex PCR, while TCRdb's copy carries only in-frame clones and drops some. The data show some 120,000 clones, around 80% seen once. The CDR3 covers 14 residues. Germline CDR1 reads MNHEY; CDR2 reads SVGAGI. Trimming took 6 bases from V and 3 from J; bases not matched to a gene: 6. The study's findings and limits: In a later analysis, an Asian-associated ancestry cluster reportedly showed fewer N-insertions than the approximately 700-donor mean. Indistinguishable V segments, including TRBV6-2 and TRBV6-3, were excluded.

The chain uses TRBV6-5 and TRBJ2-7; 9 bases fit TRBD1. The sequence derives from a woman aged 30 to 39 in good health and CMV-seronegative. The specimen sequenced was PBMCs. The CDR3 coding sequence is TGTGCCAGCAGCCGGGACAGGGAAGTCTACGAGCAGTACTTC. Translation: CASSRDREVYEQYF.